This T cell receptor beta chain emerged from a study of a mutant IDH1 vaccine in newly diagnosed glioma. Across the whole study: Standard pretreatment was either radiotherapy, temozolomide, or, for most, radiochemotherapy with temozolomide.

Noted time point: week 5, during vaccination. What each vaccine dose contained was 300 ug of mutant IDH1 20-mer peptide, accompanied by topical imiquimod. In every donor, the tumor was a new WHO grade 3 or 4 IDH1-mutant, ATRX-lost astrocytoma. Concerning this clone itself: Its antigen is not known.

Method: immunoSEQ multiplex PCR; TCRdb's copy keeps in-frame clones and lacks some. The table includes around 51,000 clones, roughly 78% detected once. The V end was cut by 3 bases, the J end by 4 bases, with 11 bases between. The CDR3 consists of 13 residues. CDR1 and CDR2 (germline): SQVTM, ANQGSEA. The source is a woman in her forties with glioma. The chain uses TRBV29-1 and TRBJ2-3, with D tentatively TRBD1 or TRBD2 (5 bases each). The material sequenced was PBMCs, taken from a glioma patient whose treatment included an IDH1 peptide vaccine. In DNA form, the CDR3 reads TGCAGCGTTGACCAGGTGGGACCAGATACGCAGTATTTT. Translation gives CSVDQVGPDTQYF.